These 20 T cell receptor beta chains share one sample of origin, sequenced in a study of tumor-infiltrating lymphocytes in oesophageal squamous cell carcinoma. TCRdb reprocessed the PCR reads via MiXCR and lists one record per CDR3 protein. The sample shows 13,000 or so distinct CDR3 sequences, 45% to 65% of them seen only once. Sequencing was carried out using esophageal tumor tissue. All receptors come from a female donor with esophageal squamous cell carcinoma.

The chain couples TRBV7-2 to TRBJ2-3; TRBD1 agrees at 8 bases. The DNA end lines up better with TRBJ2-7; the J call may be wrong. Germline CDR1 and CDR2: SGHTA and FQGNSA. CDR3 length equals 14 residues. The CDR3 DNA sequence: TGTGCCAGCAGCCAACTCGGACAGGGCTACGAGCAGTACTTC. As protein: CASSQLGQGYEQYF.

DNA for the CDR3: TGTGCCAGCAGAATCCGACCCGGGGAGCTGTTTTTT. Protein product: CASRIRPGELFF. The chain is built from TRBV6-6 and TRBJ2-2; D ambiguous. Trimming shortened V by 6 bases and J by 6 bases, and 8 bases separated the two germline ends. In germline, CDR1 is MNHNY, CDR2 SVGAGI (reference sequence). The CDR3 loop spans 12 amino acids.

The chain combines TRBV5-1 with TRBJ2-3, with TRBD2 matching over 8 bases. The trim removed 0 bases at V and 1 base at J, leaving 4 bases unmatched. Per germline, CDR1 SGHRS and CDR2 YFSETQ. The CDR3 extends over 16 amino acids. CDR3 sequence: CASSLDSGVGTDTQYF. The DNA for the CDR3 is TGCGCCAGCAGCTTGGATAGCGGGGTTGGCACAGATACGCAGTATTTT.

This clonotype was seen ten or more times. The conserved phenylalanine or tryptophan normally closing the CDR3 is absent here, so this likely arose from a read error. The DNA is omitted, as the CDR3 cannot be located on it reliably, and the CDR3 follows TCRdb's listing. The genes are TRBV7-2 and TRBJ2-1. The CDR3 length is 15 residues, termini included. CDR1 is SGHTA and CDR2 is FQGNSA in the germline V gene. This CDR3 is CASTRSRTYEQYFGN.

This clonotype came up a few times. This rearrangement joins TRBV7-3 to TRBJ2-3; D ambiguous. The DNA end lines up better with TRBJ2-7; the J call may be wrong. CDR3 length equals 13 residues. Germline CDR1 reads SGHTA; CDR2 reads FQGTGA. The CDR3 DNA follows: TGTGCCAGCAGCTTAGGGGTAGAGTACGAGCAGTACTTC. Its protein is CASSLGVEYEQYF.

This chain uses TRBV27 with TRBJ2-3; 12 positions agree with TRBD2. Germline V CDR1 and CDR2: MNHEY, SMNVEV (reference sequence). The ends lost 4 bases at V and 1 base at J; junction bases unmatched: 3. The CDR3 is 16 residues long. CDR3 sequence (DNA): TGTGCCAGCAGTTCCCGACTAGCGGGAGGCACAGATACGCAGTATTTT. Translating gives CASSSRLAGGTDTQYF.

The chain carries TRBV12-3 or TRBV12-4 and TRBJ2-4; 9 nucleotides match TRBD1. With the DNA end fitting TRBJ2-7 better, the J assignment may be wrong. This CDR3 is 15 amino acids long. Here the CDR3 reads CASSVQGAGPYEQYF. CDR3 in DNA: TGTGCCAGCAGTGTACAGGGGGCTGGTCCCTACGAGCAGTACTTC.

V is TRBV24-1 and J is TRBJ2-3, with TRBD2 identical over 11 bases. This CDR3 has 16 residues. CDR1 is KGHDR and CDR2 is SFDVKD in the germline V gene. The trim removed 0 bases at V and 4 bases at J, leaving 2 bases unmatched. Here the CDR3 reads CATSDLGGLAADTQYF. CDR3 in DNA: TGTGCCACCAGTGATTTGGGGGGACTAGCGGCAGATACGCAGTATTTT.

This clonotype was counted between two and nine times. This chain connects TRBV11-2 to TRBJ2-1, with 12 positions matching TRBD2. Germline values: CDR1 SGHAT, CDR2 FQNNGV. The V and J ends lost 5 bases and 6 bases, in that order; junction bases with no gene match: 8. The CDR3 loop spans 16 amino acids. This CDR3 is CASSTLAGGPSNEQFF. The CDR3 nucleotides read TGTGCCAGCAGCACTCTAGCGGGAGGGCCAAGCAATGAGCAGTTCTTC. Using reference TRBV11-2 and TRBJ2-1 for the parts outside the CDR3, the full variable domain is EAGVAQSPRYKIIEKRQSVAFWCNPISGHATLYWYQQILGQGPKLLIQFQNNGVVDDSQLPKDRFSAERLKGVDSTLKIQPAKLEDSAVYLCASSTLAGGPSNEQFFGPGTRLTVL.

Note on this clonotype: The junction departs from the called germline gene at one end, perhaps through a read error. The chain has TRBV7-2 and TRBJ2-5; weak D call: TRBD2 (5 bases). The J call is uncertain, as TRBJ2-7 better fits the DNA end. Germline values: CDR1 SGHTA, CDR2 FQGNSA. The length of the CDR3 is 14 residues. CDR3 coding DNA: TGTGCCAACAGCTTGAGGGCAGTGACCTACGAGCAGTACTTC. Amino acids: CANSLRAVTYEQYF.

The V and J genes are TRBV6-1 and TRBJ2-3; D is unclear. This CDR3 has 14 amino acids. Trimming took 6 bases from V and 11 from J, leaving 21 bases between them. The germline gives CDR1 MNHNS, CDR2 SASEGT. In DNA, the CDR3 is TGTGCCAGCAGAGAGATAGGGCGATACAATGAGCAGTATTTT. As protein: CASREIGRYNEQYF.

The chain carries TRBV10-3 and TRBJ2-7, with 12 bases aligning to TRBD2. The J call is uncertain, as TRBJ2-1 better fits the DNA end. This CDR3 contains 15 residues. Germline V gives CDR1 ENHRY, CDR2 SYGVKD. CDR3 protein: CAIRTTSGSYNEQFF. In nucleotides, the CDR3 is TGTGCCATCAGGACGACTAGCGGGAGTTACAATGAGCAGTTCTTC.

About this clonotype: This may arise from a read error, as a much more abundant clone is one base away. This chain connects TRBV19 to TRBJ2-7; D not certain. This CDR3 contains 10 residues. Trimming left V 5 bases short and J 7 bases short, with 6 bases between. Per the germline V gene, CDR1 is LNHDA and CDR2 is SQIVND (reference sequence). The CDR3 spells CASSYNEQYF. DNA for the CDR3: TGTGCCAGTAGTTACAATGAGCAGTACTTC.

This chain links TRBV12-3 or TRBV12-4 with TRBJ2-3; 8 bases match TRBD1. The V gene end was trimmed by 6 bases and the J gene end by 2 bases; junction bases not matched to a gene: 4. The CDR3 consists of 14 residues. The DNA for the CDR3 is TGTGCCAGCAGAAGACAGGGGCTCACAGATACGCAGTATTTT. It translates to CASRRQGLTDTQYF.

The chain couples TRBV7-4 to TRBJ2-5, with 7 nucleotides matching TRBD1. The CDR3 runs 15 residues. V was pared by 3 bases and J by 1 base, with 5 bases of the junction left unmatched. Germline CDR1 reads SGHVT; CDR2 reads SQSDAQ. The CDR3 DNA is TGTGCCAGCAGCTTTGGACAGGCGCCCCAAGAGACCCAGTACTTC. Translating it yields CASSFGQAPQETQYF. Full variable domain (remainder filled in from reference TRBV7-4 and TRBJ2-5): GAGVSQSPRYKVAKRGRDVALRCDSISGHVTLYWYRQTLGQGSEVLTYSQSDAQRDKSGRPSGRFSAERPERSVSTLKIQRTEQGDSAVYLCASSFGQAPQETQYFGPGTRLLVL.

This clonotype has more than one count but fewer than ten. This sequence joins TRBV7-3 and TRBJ2-1, with D possibly being TRBD2 (7 bases). From germline, CDR1 is SGHTA and CDR2 FQGTGA. Trimming cost V 3 bases and J 4 bases, with 13 bases left between them. This CDR3 region has 15 residues. CDR3 DNA sequence: TGTGCCAGCAGCTTGGGTGGGGGGGCGTACAATGAGCAGTTCTTC. Amino acids: CASSLGGGAYNEQFF.

The rearrangement joins TRBV7-3 to TRBJ2-2; D might be TRBD1 (5 bases). Germline CDR1 reads SGHTA; CDR2 reads FQGTGA. The CDR3 has 14 amino acids. Trimming removed 2 bases from V and 3 bases from J, with 7 bases in between. Here the CDR3 DNA reads TGTGCCAGCAGCTTAGCAGGGTACACCGGGGAGCTGTTTTTT. Translation: CASSLAGYTGELFF.

Comments on this clonotype: A read error may explain this, as a much larger clone is one base away. The CDR3 ends on some other residue instead of the conserved phenylalanine or tryptophan, so this is likely a read error. This chain links TRBV6-6 with TRBJ1-2; 8 nucleotides match TRBD1. This CDR3 region has 14 residues. Germline CDR1 MNHNY, CDR2 SVGAGI (reference sequence). DNA for the CDR3: TGTGCTACCGTGGAGTCAGGGGGCGGCTATGGCTACACCTTA. Its translation: CATVESGGGYGYTL.

V is TRBV20-1 and J is TRBJ2-4; 7 nucleotides align to TRBD1. The end of the DNA is better explained by TRBJ2-7, so the J call may be wrong. Germline CDR1 and CDR2: DFQATT and SNEGSKA (reference sequence). The CDR3 runs 14 residues. The CDR3 is CSASWWTGEGEQYF. The CDR3 nucleotides read TGCAGTGCTAGCTGGTGGACAGGAGAGGGCGAGCAGTACTTC.

This clonotype was counted only a few times. The conserved closing phenylalanine or tryptophan is absent in this CDR3, likely reflecting a read error. It is unclear where the CDR3 begins or ends on the DNA, so no DNA is shown, and the CDR3 is as TCRdb lists it. This rearrangement joins TRBV7-2 to TRBJ2-6; TRBD1, the table's D call, was not compared with the DNA. The CDR3 totals 18 residues, both ends included. Germline loops: CDR1 SGHTA, CDR2 FQGNSA. This CDR3 is CASSLGGAGGLYEQYFGA.